One and the same sample provided the 5 T cell receptor beta chains below, sequenced in a study of molecular identifiers for immune sequencing clone quantification. MiXCR was run by TCRdb on the PCR reads, yielding one entry per CDR3 protein. The table includes about 36,000 distinct CDR3 sequences, around a sixth detected once. Material for sequencing was naive CD8+ T cells from blood, with Jurkat cell RNA spiked in. Subset here: FACS-sorted CD8+CD4-CCR7+CD45RA+ naive T cells. The receptors come from a human donor in good health. Some libraries in this study had Jurkat cell RNA spiked in.

This clonotype was picked up many times. V usage is TRBV11-2 and J usage is TRBJ2-7, with D possibly matching TRBD1 (5 bases). Germline values: CDR1 SGHAT, CDR2 FQNNGV. V lost 1 base and J lost 2, with 15 bases in between. The CDR3 runs 16 residues. CDR3: CASSLGSSGPAYEQYF. Here the CDR3 DNA reads TGTGCCAGCAGCTTAGGGTCGTCAGGGCCCGCCTACGAGCAGTACTTC.

This clonotype was seen repeatedly, ten times or more. CDR3: CASSPVWGTDTQYF. The CDR3 DNA is TGTGCCAGCAGCCCCGTGTGGGGCACAGATACGCAGTATTTT. The V and J genes are TRBV7-6 and TRBJ2-3; D remains ambiguous. The germline V gene encodes CDR1 SGHVS and CDR2 FNYEAQ. The CDR3 is 14 residues long. Trimming stripped 5 bases from V and 1 base from J, with 10 bases between.

This clonotype was observed many times. V usage is TRBV28 and J usage is TRBJ2-7; D not resolved. Trimming stripped 5 bases from V and 5 bases from J, with 7 bases between. Germline V gives CDR1 MDHEN, CDR2 SYDVKM. This CDR3 contains 11 residues. The CDR3 DNA reads as TGTGCCAGCAGTCCGGGCGACGAGCAGTACTTC. This gives the protein CASSPGDEQYF.

In this sample, this clonotype turned up many times. The chain is built from TRBV28 and TRBJ2-3; D may match TRBD1 or TRBD2 (6 bases each). This CDR3 spans 15 amino acids. Trimming left V 6 bases short and J 3 bases short, with 16 bases between. CDR1 and CDR2 from the germline V gene are MDHEN and SYDVKM. The CDR3 nucleotides read TGTGCCAGCAGCGATAGGGGGACTCGGACAGATACGCAGTATTTT. This translates into CASSDRGTRTDTQYF.

CDR3 bases: TGTGCCAGCAGCCACGGGGTTGCGACCGGGGAGCTGTTTTTT. Protein: CASSHGVATGELFF. The gene calls are TRBV14 and TRBJ2-2; TRBD2 is a possible D gene (5 bases). CDR3 length: 14 residues. Germline CDR1 reads SGHDN; CDR2 reads FVKESK. V was clipped by 3 bases and J by 5 bases, with 10 bases between them. The entire variable domain, with the rest obtained from reference TRBV14 and TRBJ2-2, is as follows: EAGVTQFPSHSVIEKGQTVTLRCDPISGHDNLYWYRRVMGKEIKFLLHFVKESKQDESGMPNNRFLAERTGGTYSTLKVQPAELEDSGVYFCASSHGVATGELFFGEGSRLTVL.